This T cell receptor beta chain was found in a study of CD8+ T cells in alopecia areata. The sequencing template was cDNA reverse transcribed from extracted RNA. The table came from immunoSEQ multiplex PCR; TCRdb's copy has only in-frame clones and leaves some out. The table includes over 150,000 clones, 50% to 60% detected once. The V gene lost 0 bases and the J gene lost 5 bases, with 16 bases spanning the gap. Germline lookup yields CDR1 GTSNPN and CDR2 SVGIG (reference sequence). The CDR3 has 15 amino acids. The treatment: oral pan-JAK inhibitor, 5-10 mg twice daily. Sample: CD4+ T cells sorted from blood, taken at week 4, from a patient treated with tofacitinib. The source of this sequence is a human donor with alopecia areata. The J gene is TRBJ2-5, the V gene TRBV30; D is perhaps TRBD2 (5 bases). The CDR3 bases are TGTGCCTGGAGTGTAAAAGCGGCGATTGCTGAGACCCAGTACTTC. This translates into CAWSVKAAIAETQYF.